The next 9 T cell receptor beta chains were all read from a single sample in a study of blood T cell repertoires in COVID-19. TCRdb keeps only in-frame clones here, not all; method: immunoSEQ multiplex PCR. The table has about 200,000 clones, approximately 84% seen once. The sequencing sample was made of PBMCs or T cells enriched from blood (not recorded which). The receptors were sampled from a man aged 35-49 years who had recovered from COVID-19.

This chain joins TRBV20-1 and TRBJ1-5; maybe TRBD1 (6 bases). Trimming left V 3 bases short and J 3 bases short, with 18 bases between. CDR3 length: 16 residues. Germline V gives CDR1 DFQATT, CDR2 SNEGSKA (reference sequence). DNA of the CDR3: TGCAGTGCTAGTCCACCCGGGGGGCGATTCAATCAGCCCCAGCATTTT. Its protein product is CSASPPGGRFNQPQHF.

The rearrangement joins TRBV19 to TRBJ2-7, with a possible D match to TRBD1 (6 bases). Germline V lookup: CDR1 LNHDA, CDR2 SQIVND (reference sequence). Trimming took 6 bases from V and 1 from J, leaving 13 bases between them. The CDR3 extends over 14 amino acids. CDR3 sequence: CASSLQGGSYEQYF. The CDR3 bases are TGTGCCAGTAGCCTCCAAGGGGGATCCTACGAGCAGTACTTC.

The chain couples TRBV19 to TRBJ1-2; 9 positions agree with TRBD1. CDR3 length: 17 amino acids. Germline assignment: CDR1 LNHDA and CDR2 SQIVND (reference sequence). The trim removed 5 bases at V and 6 bases at J, leaving 16 bases unmatched. The CDR3 DNA follows: TGTGCCAGTAGTGGACCATCGGGAACAGGGGGCGTGGATGGCTACACCTTC. Encoded protein: CASSGPSGTGGVDGYTF.

The rearrangement links TRBV28 to TRBJ2-7; 8 bases map to TRBD1. CDR1 and CDR2 (germline): MDHEN, SYDVKM. This CDR3 region has 15 residues. The ends lost 5 bases at V and 4 bases at J; junction bases unmatched: 10. The CDR3 DNA reads as TGTGCCAGCAGTGCTGGCGGGACAGGAATTTACGAGCAGTACTTC. Protein sequence: CASSAGGTGIYEQYF.

The chain links TRBV10-3 to TRBJ2-1; D unclear. V lost 0 bases to trimming and J lost 0 bases, with 9 bases between them. The CDR3 loop spans 16 amino acids. The germline V gene has CDR1 ENHRY and CDR2 SYGVKD. CDR3 in amino acids: CAISESAPPSYNEQFF. For the CDR3, the DNA is TGTGCCATCAGTGAGTCGGCTCCCCCCTCCTACAATGAGCAGTTCTTC.

CDR3 sequence: CASSPGTRSHEQYF. DNA of the CDR3: TGCGCCAGCAGCCCTGGGACTAGATCCCACGAGCAGTACTTC. The J gene is TRBJ2-7, the V gene TRBV5-1; the match to TRBD2 covers 8 bases. CDR1 and CDR2 from the germline V gene are SGHRS and YFSETQ. This CDR3 contains 14 residues. Germline trimming cut 4 bases from V and 5 bases from J; bases unmatched to any gene: 8.

This clone appeared a single time. The same CDR3 arises from other DNA sequences in this sample as well. V gene TRBV9 combines with J gene TRBJ1-1; 7 nucleotides align to TRBD1. CDR3 size: 14 residues. J gave up 1 base and V 3 bases, and 3 bases lay outside the gene matches. CDR1 is SGDLS and CDR2 is YYNGEE in the germline V gene. CDR3 residues: CASSAGTANTEAFF. The CDR3 bases are TGTGCCAGCAGCGCCGGGACAGCGAACACTGAAGCTTTCTTT.

The rearrangement joins TRBV7-2 to TRBJ2-5; D unresolved. Trimming left V 2 bases short and J 1 base short, with 8 bases between. The CDR3 has 14 residues. Germline loops: CDR1 SGHTA, CDR2 FQGNSA. This chain's CDR3 is CASSLNQSQETQYF. The DNA for the CDR3 is TGTGCCAGCAGCTTAAACCAGTCCCAAGAGACCCAGTACTTC.

This clone was observed at least ten times. The chain links TRBV4-2 to TRBJ2-1, with 8 bases identical to TRBD2. The CDR3 is 13 amino acids. With V trimmed by 11 bases and J by 8 bases, 11 bases remained unmatched. CDR1 and CDR2 from the germline V gene are LGHNA and YNFKEQ. The CDR3 DNA is TGTGCCTCCTCGGGAGGGGGGGCCGATGAGCAGTTCTTC. It specifies CASSGGGADEQFF.